The clone carrying this T cell receptor (beta chain) was counted only a few times. The antigen is undetermined. Trimming took off 5 bases at V and 0 bases at J, with 8 bases between the two ends. CDR1 and CDR2 from the germline V gene are MNHEY and SVGAGI. CDR3 length equals 14 residues. This sample stems from a study of a mutant IDH1 vaccine in newly diagnosed glioma. Background on the study: Of the patients given treatment, approximately 60% were male and 37.5% were female, and a mean age of around 44 years was recorded. The earlier regimen, radiotherapy, temozolomide, or both, was most often both. General observations from the study: Across multiple MHC alleles, 93.3% of patients had vaccine-induced responses. No link was apparently found between pseudoprogression and changes in top peripheral T cell clonotypes.

Sample time point: baseline, week 1 (first vaccination visit). This sample's treatment: pre-vaccination baseline after standard-of-care therapy. The method was immunoSEQ multiplex PCR; TCRdb's version includes in-frame clones alone and lacks a portion of them. The sample comprises about 68,000 clones, 60% to 85% of which are singletons, and approximately 8.2% rests with the top ten. V and J are TRBV6-5 and TRBJ1-3, with D uncertain. The sample here was PBMCs, taken from a glioma patient treated with radiotherapy, temozolomide or both. This receptor was taken from a man aged 45-65 years with glioma. This CDR3 reads CASSPGSSGNTIYF. The CDR3 nucleotides are TGTGCCAGCAGTCCAGGAAGCTCTGGAAACACCATATATTTT.